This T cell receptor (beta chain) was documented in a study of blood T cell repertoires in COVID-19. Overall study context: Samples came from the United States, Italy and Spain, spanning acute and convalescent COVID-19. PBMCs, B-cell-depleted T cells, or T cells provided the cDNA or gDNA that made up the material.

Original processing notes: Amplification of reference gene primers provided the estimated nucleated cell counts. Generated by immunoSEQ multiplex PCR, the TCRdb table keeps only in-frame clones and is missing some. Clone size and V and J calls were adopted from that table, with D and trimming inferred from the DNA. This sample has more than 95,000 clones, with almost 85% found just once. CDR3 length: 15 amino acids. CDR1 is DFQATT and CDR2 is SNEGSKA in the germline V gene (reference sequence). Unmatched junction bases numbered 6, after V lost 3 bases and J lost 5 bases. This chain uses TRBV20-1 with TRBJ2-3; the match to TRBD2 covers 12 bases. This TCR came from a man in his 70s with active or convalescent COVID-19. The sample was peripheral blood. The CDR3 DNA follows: TGCAGTGCTAGTGGACTAGCGGGAACACAAGATACGCAGTATTTT. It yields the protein CSASGLAGTQDTQYF.